These 16 T cell receptor beta chains were all obtained from the same sample, sequenced in a study of shared T cell receptors in the human thymus. Using immunoSEQ multiplex PCR, the repertoire was profiled, and TCRdb retains in-frame clones only, with some absent. The sample lists around 730,000 clones, over 75% seen once, with more than 0.008% in the top ten. The same data also contributed to another study, on human thymus T cells.

The specimen was thymocytes. These receptors all come from a girl in the first two years of life with a congenital heart defect.

The chain has TRBV11-1 and TRBJ1-6, with no clear D. V dropped 5 bases and J dropped 8 bases, with 16 bases sitting between them. The CDR3 has 15 amino acids. Germline V CDR1 and CDR2: SGHAT, FQDESV (reference sequence). DNA for the CDR3: TGTGCCAGCAGCCCTACTTGCGGGATCGATTCACCCCTCCACTTT. As protein: CASSPTCGIDSPLHF. Full variable domain (missing parts from reference TRBV11-1 and TRBJ1-6): EAEVAQSPRYKITEKSQAVAFWCDPISGHATLYWYRQILGQGPELLVQFQDESVVDDSQLPKDRFSAERLKGVDSTLKIQPAELGDSAMYLCASSPTCGIDSPLHFGNGTRLTVT.

The chain is built from TRBV28 and TRBJ1-2; D ambiguous. CDR3 length equals 17 residues. With 4 bases removed from V and 4 bases from J, the gap between germline ends came to 22 bases. From germline, CDR1 is MDHEN and CDR2 SYDVKM. CDR3 in DNA: TGTGCCAGCAGTTCCGGCTTTTTGGCCCGGAGCCTCTATGGCTACACCTTC. Residues: CASSSGFLARSLYGYTF.

V and J are TRBV4-3 and TRBJ1-2, with D maybe TRBD1 (5 bases). CDR3 length: 16 amino acids. Trimming pared 3 bases from V and 8 bases from J, leaving 22 bases between. Germline lookup yields CDR1 LGHNA and CDR2 YSLEER. The chain's CDR3 is CASSQNGGPGAGGYTF. Written as DNA, the CDR3 is TGCGCCAGCAGCCAGAACGGGGGACCGGGAGCGGGAGGCTACACCTTC.

The genes are TRBV15 and TRBJ1-4, with D unclear. The CDR3 has 16 residues. The V end was cut by 2 bases, the J end by 4 bases, with 14 bases between. Germline lookup yields CDR1 LNHNV and CDR2 YYDKDF (reference sequence). CDR3 coding DNA: TGTGCCACCAGCAGAACCCTGGGAGGCTTTAATGAAAAACTGTTTTTT. It translates to CATSRTLGGFNEKLFF. Combining the CDR3 with reference TRBV15 and TRBJ1-4 gives the whole variable domain DAMVIQNPRYQVTQFGKPVTLSCSQTLNHNVMYWYQQKSSQAPKLLFHYYDKDFNNEADTPDNFQSRRPNTSFCFLDIRSPGLGDTAMYLCATSRTLGGFNEKLFFGSGTQLSVL.

Remarks on this clone: The junction and the germline gene differ at one end; a read error may be behind it. This chain joins TRBV18 and TRBJ2-4; 8 nucleotides match TRBD1. Per germline, CDR1 KGHSH and CDR2 LQKENI. CDR3 length: 12 residues. The CDR3 here is CASSPVTGVMNF. The CDR3 nucleotides are TGTGCCAGCTCACCCGTGACAGGGGTGATGAACTTC.

DNA of the CDR3: TGTGCCAGCTCACCGGACAGGGAAGGTTTCCCCGGGGAGCTGTTTTTT. It encodes CASSPDREGFPGELFF. J is TRBJ2-2 and V is TRBV18; TRBD1 agrees at 8 bases. The CDR3 is made up of 16 amino acids. From germline, CDR1 is KGHSH and CDR2 LQKENI. V trimming: 3 bases; J trimming: 6 bases; junction bases outside the gene matches: 9.

The chain joins TRBV28 to TRBJ1-5, with D possibly matching TRBD1 (5 bases). V gave up 3 bases and J gave up 6 bases, with 15 bases separating them. CDR1 and CDR2 (germline): MDHEN, SYDVKM. The CDR3 consists of 15 residues. CDR3: CASSFWAGLGQPQHF. CDR3 sequence (DNA): TGTGCCAGCAGTTTTTGGGCAGGGTTGGGTCAGCCCCAGCATTTT.

CDR3 loop: CASSLRGEGQSSYEQYF. The DNA of the CDR3 is TGTGCCAGCAGTTTAAGGGGGGAGGGCCAGAGCTCCTACGAGCAGTACTTC. The chain links TRBV27 to TRBJ2-7, with a possible D match to TRBD2 (7 bases). The V end was cut by 2 bases, the J end by 0 bases, with 17 bases between. This CDR3 contains 17 residues. Per germline, CDR1 MNHEY and CDR2 SMNVEV (reference sequence).

The chain links TRBV10-1 to TRBJ2-7, with 9 nucleotides matching TRBD1. The trim removed 0 bases at V and 5 bases at J, leaving 8 bases unmatched. The CDR3 runs 16 residues. Germline assignment: CDR1 WNHNN and CDR2 SYGVQD (reference sequence). CDR3 loop: CASSESPGTGPHEQYF. The CDR3 coding sequence is TGCGCCAGCAGTGAGTCCCCCGGGACAGGGCCCCACGAGCAGTACTTC.

The rearrangement joins TRBV2 to TRBJ1-2, with 7 bases lining up with TRBD1. CDR1 is SNHLY and CDR2 is FYNNEI in the germline V gene. J gave up 4 bases and V 1 base, and 6 bases lay outside the gene matches. The CDR3 loop spans 15 amino acids. The DNA for the CDR3 is TGTGCCAGCAGTGAAGAGGGGGCGCGAGGCTATGGCTACACCTTC. Its protein product is CASSEEGARGYGYTF.

V and J are TRBV19 and TRBJ2-7; tentative D call: TRBD1 (6 bases). Trimming removed 6 bases from V and 1 base from J, with 10 bases in between. Germline V lookup: CDR1 LNHDA, CDR2 SQIVND (reference sequence). The CDR3 contains 13 residues. The CDR3 DNA reads as TGTGCCAGTAGACCTACAGGGTCCTACGAGCAGTACTTC. It yields the protein CASRPTGSYEQYF. The complete variable domain, with remaining parts taken from reference TRBV19 and TRBJ2-7, reads DGGITQSPKYLFRKEGQNVTLSCEQNLNHDAMYWYRQDPGQGLRLIYYSQIVNDFQKGDIAEGYSVSREKKESFPLTVTSAQKNPTAFYLCASRPTGSYEQYFGPGTRLTVT.

The gene calls are TRBV10-3 and TRBJ2-2, with a weak D call TRBD1 (5 bases). The CDR3 covers 15 residues. CDR1 and CDR2 (germline): ENHRY, SYGVKD. Trimming took off 6 bases at V and 3 bases at J, with 14 bases between the two ends. As DNA, the CDR3 is TGTGCCATCAGCCATCCCCAGGGTTACACCGGGGAGCTGTTTTTT. Translating it yields CAISHPQGYTGELFF.

This clone showed up just a few times. The chain links TRBV28 to TRBJ1-6, with 7 bases fitting TRBD1. The CDR3 has 18 residues. Germline values: CDR1 MDHEN, CDR2 SYDVKM. Unmatched junction bases numbered 12, after V lost 2 bases and J lost 5 bases. The CDR3 loop reads CASSLTPPGQVHNSPLHF. The CDR3 bases are TGTGCCAGCAGTTTAACGCCACCCGGACAGGTCCATAATTCACCCCTCCACTTT.

The chain combines TRBV5-4 with TRBJ1-1; D gene unclear. Germline V lookup: CDR1 SGHNT, CDR2 YYREEE (reference sequence). This CDR3 is built from 15 residues. V was trimmed by 4 bases and J by 1 base, leaving 14 bases between them. The CDR3 is CASSEGGFANTEAFF. The CDR3 region has the DNA TGTGCCAGCAGCGAGGGAGGTTTCGCGAACACTGAAGCTTTCTTT. Full variable domain (outside the CDR3, taken from reference TRBV5-4 and TRBJ1-1): ETGVTQSPTHLIKTRGQQVTLRCSSQSGHNTVSWYQQALGQGPQFIFQYYREEENGRGNFPPRFSGLQFPNYSSELNVNALELDDSALYLCASSEGGFANTEAFFGQGTRLTVV.

The V gene is TRBV25-1, the J gene TRBJ1-2; D is uncertain. The germline V gene has CDR1 MGHDK and CDR2 SYGVNS. Trimming removed 2 bases from V and 6 bases from J, with 13 bases in between. This CDR3 contains 14 residues. CDR3 sequence: CASSELGGTNGYTF. The CDR3 coding sequence is TGTGCCAGCAGTGAACTTGGCGGAACTAATGGCTACACCTTC.

V and J are TRBV12-5 and TRBJ2-7, with D perhaps matching TRBD1 (5 bases). Deletions cut 0 bases from V and 5 bases from J, with 14 bases between. This CDR3 region has 15 residues. Germline V CDR1 and CDR2: LGHNT, FRNRAP. The CDR3 protein is CASGLVRIGVHEQYF. CDR3 coding DNA: TGTGCTAGTGGTTTGGTACGAATAGGGGTCCACGAGCAGTACTTC.